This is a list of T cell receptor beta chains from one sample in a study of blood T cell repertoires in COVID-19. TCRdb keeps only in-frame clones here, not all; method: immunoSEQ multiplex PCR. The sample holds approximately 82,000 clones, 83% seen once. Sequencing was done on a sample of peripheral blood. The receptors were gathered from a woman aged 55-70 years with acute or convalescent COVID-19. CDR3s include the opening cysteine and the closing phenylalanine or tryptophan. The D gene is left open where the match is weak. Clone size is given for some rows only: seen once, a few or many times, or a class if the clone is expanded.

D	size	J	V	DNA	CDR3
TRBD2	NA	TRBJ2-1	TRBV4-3	TGCGCCAGCAGCCATCCTCAGGCTAAGCGGGGGGGCGTCTACAATGAGCAGTTCTTC	CASSHPQAKRGGVYNEQFF
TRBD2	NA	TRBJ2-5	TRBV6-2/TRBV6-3	TGTGCCAGCAGTTACGGGGCCCTAGCGGGGGGCCTTGAGACCCAGTACTTC	CASSYGALAGGLETQYF
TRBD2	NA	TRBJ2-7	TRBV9	TGTGCCAGCAGCGTAGAGATAGCGGGCGCCTCCTACGAGCAGTACTTC	CASSVEIAGASYEQYF
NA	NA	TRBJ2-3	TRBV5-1	TGCGCCAGCAGCTTGCAAGGAGGGGGCACAGATACGCAGTATTTT	CASSLQGGGTDTQYF
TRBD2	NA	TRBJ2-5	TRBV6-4	TGTGCCAGCAGTTTACTAGCGGGAGCGATAGAGACCCAGTACTTC	CASSLLAGAIETQYF
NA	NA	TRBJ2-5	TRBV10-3	TGTGCCATCAGTGAACAGGGGGGGGCATTGGGGACCCAGTACTTC	CAISEQGGALGTQYF
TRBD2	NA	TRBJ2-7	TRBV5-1	TGCGCCAGCAGACTAGCGGAAATCTCCTACGAGCAGTACTTC	CASRLAEISYEQYF
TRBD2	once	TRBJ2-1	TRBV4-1	TGCGCCAGCAGCCTAATAGCGGGAGGGATCGATGAGCAGTTCTTC	CASSLIAGGIDEQFF
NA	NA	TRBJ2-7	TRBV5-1	TGCGCCAGCAGCTTTGCGGGGTCCTACGAGCAGTACTTC	CASSFAGSYEQYF
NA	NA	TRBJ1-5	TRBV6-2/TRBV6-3	TGTGCCAGCAGTTATGATCCCGGGCGACAGTGGGGCAATCAGCCCCAGCATTTT	CASSYDPGRQWGNQPQHF
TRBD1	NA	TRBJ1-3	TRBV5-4	TGTGCCAGCAGCTTGGGGGGACAGTTCTCTGGAAACACCATATATTTT	CASSLGGQFSGNTIYF
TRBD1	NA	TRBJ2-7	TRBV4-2	TGTGCCAGCAGCCATACCGGGACAGGGGGAGGCTACGAGCAGTACTTC	CASSHTGTGGGYEQYF
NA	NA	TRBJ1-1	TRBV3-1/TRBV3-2	TGTGCCAGCAGCCAAGATACAGGTAGCGCTTTCTTT	CASSQDTGSAFF
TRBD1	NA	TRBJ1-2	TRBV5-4	TGTGCCAGCAGCTTGGATGGGACAGGGGTCTATGGCTACACCTTC	CASSLDGTGVYGYTF
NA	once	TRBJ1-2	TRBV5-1	TGCGCCAGCAGCGACACGGCGTCAGTAGGCTACACCTTC	CASSDTASVGYTF
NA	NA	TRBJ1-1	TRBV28	TGTGCCAGCAGCATCGACCAGGGTTTGGGCACTGAAGCTTTCTTT	CASSIDQGLGTEAFF
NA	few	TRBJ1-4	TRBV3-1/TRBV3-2	TGTGCCAGCAGCGCGGGAACTAATGAAAAACTGTTTTTT	CASSAGTNEKLFF
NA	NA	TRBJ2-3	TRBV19	TGTGCCAGTAGTATAGGGGGGGGCCCCTCAGATACGCAGTATTTT	CASSIGGGPSDTQYF
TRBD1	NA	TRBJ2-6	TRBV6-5	TGTGCCAGCGGGACAGATTCTGGGGCCAACGTCCTGACTTTC	CASGTDSGANVLTF
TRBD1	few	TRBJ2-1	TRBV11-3	TGTGCCAGCTCTCAAAAGGTCGGGACAGGGGACAATGAGCAGTTCTTC	CASSQKVGTGDNEQFF
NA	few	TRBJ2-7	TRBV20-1	TGCAGTGCTAGTCGGGATACCTACGAGCAGTACTTC	CSASRDTYEQYF
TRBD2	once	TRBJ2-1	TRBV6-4	TGTGCCAGCAGTGACGGTGCGGGAGCTGTCAATGAGCAGTTCTTC	CASSDGAGAVNEQFF
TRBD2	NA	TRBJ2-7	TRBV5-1	TGCGCCAGCAGCCCTACACTAGCGGGGACCCCCGTCCAGTACTTC	CASSPTLAGTPVQYF
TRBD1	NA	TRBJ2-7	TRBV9	TGTGCCAGCAGCCCAGTGGGGACAGGGGGATACGAGCAGTACTTC	CASSPVGTGGYEQYF
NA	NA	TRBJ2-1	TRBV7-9	TGTGCCAGCAGCTTAATCGGGGGTGAGCAGTTCTTC	CASSLIGGEQFF
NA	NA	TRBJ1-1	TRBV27	TGTGCCAGCAGTTGGGGCAGGGGGAACACTGAAGCTTTCTTT	CASSWGRGNTEAFF
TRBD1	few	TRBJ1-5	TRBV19	TGTGCCAGTGGGGGGACAGTTATCGATGATCAGCCCCAGCATTTT	CASGGTVIDDQPQHF
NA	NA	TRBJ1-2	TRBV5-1	TGCGCCAGCAGCTTGGTCGGGGAATACCCTTACACCTTC	CASSLVGEYPYTF
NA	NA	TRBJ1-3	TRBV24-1	TGTGCCACCAGTCGGGGGGGAGGCCTCTCTGGAAACACCATATATTTT	CATSRGGGLSGNTIYF
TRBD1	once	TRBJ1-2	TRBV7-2	TGTGCCAGCAGCTTAGACGGGACAGGAACACCCTATGGCTACACCTTC	CASSLDGTGTPYGYTF
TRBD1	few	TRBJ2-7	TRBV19	TGTGCCAGTAGTCTATGGACAGGGGGCGACTACGAGCAGTACTTC	CASSLWTGGDYEQYF